This passage covers 30 T cell receptor beta chains from one sample sequenced in a study of blood T cell repertoires in COVID-19. Clones were sequenced by immunoSEQ multiplex PCR, and TCRdb holds only the in-frame ones, with some missing. This sample has roughly 200,000 clones, with around 90% found just once. The sequencing sample was made of PBMCs or T cells enriched from blood (not recorded which). The source is a man aged 25-45 years who had recovered from COVID-19.

The chain is built from TRBV5-4 and TRBJ2-2; D may be TRBD2 (5 bases). In germline, CDR1 is SGHNT, CDR2 YYREEE (reference sequence). Deletions cut 0 bases from V and 5 bases from J, with 5 bases between. There are 13 residues in the CDR3. CDR3 protein: CASSLGGTGELFF. As DNA, the CDR3 is TGTGCCAGCAGCTTGGGAGGGACCGGGGAGCTGTTTTTT.

The rearrangement uses TRBV5-1 and TRBJ2-1; 12 positions match TRBD2. The germline V gene encodes CDR1 SGHRS and CDR2 YFSETQ. The trim removed 4 bases at V and 4 bases at J, leaving 6 bases unmatched. The CDR3 has 16 amino acids. CDR3 sequence reads: CASSRTSGTMYNEQFF. Written as DNA, the CDR3 is TGCGCCAGCAGCAGGACTAGCGGGACTATGTACAATGAGCAGTTCTTC.

This chain uses TRBV6-5 with TRBJ2-7; 10 bases are a match to TRBD2. Unmatched junction bases numbered 11, after V lost 5 bases and J lost 7 bases. Germline V gene data show CDR1 as MNHEY and CDR2 as SVGAGI. This CDR3 region has 15 residues. In nucleotides, the CDR3 is TGTGCCAGCAGTACCGCCCTCGGACTAGCGGTAGAGCAGTACTTC. As protein: CASSTALGLAVEQYF.

This clone was picked up a small number of times. The chain employs TRBV27 and TRBJ1-5; D possibly corresponds to TRBD1 (6 bases). Germline lookup yields CDR1 MNHEY and CDR2 SMNVEV (reference sequence). Deletions cut 4 bases from V and 1 base from J, with 8 bases between. The length of the CDR3 is 14 residues. The CDR3 coding sequence is TGTGCCAGCAGTTACACAGGGAGCAATCAGCCCCAGCATTTT. Translated: CASSYTGSNQPQHF.

The chain joins TRBV29-1 to TRBJ1-2; possible D gene TRBD1, 5 bases. Germline loops: CDR1 SQVTM, CDR2 ANQGSEA. The CDR3 has 15 residues. The V and J ends lost 2 bases and 3 bases respectively, with 16 bases between them. In DNA, the CDR3 is TGCAGCGTTGAATCGTCCCCCGGGGGGGACTATGGCTACACCTTC. The encoded protein is CSVESSPGGDYGYTF. Looking up the rest from reference TRBV29-1 and TRBJ1-2 gives the full variable domain: SAVISQKPSRDICQRGTSLTIQCQVDSQVTMMFWYRQQPGQSLTLIATANQGSEATYESGFVIDKFPISRPNLTFSTLTVSNMSPEDSSIYLCSVESSPGGDYGYTFGSGTRLTVV.

The chain recombines TRBV7-9 with TRBJ2-7; weak D call: TRBD1 (6 bases). The CDR3 spans 15 residues. With 4 bases removed from V and 3 bases from J, the gap between germline ends came to 16 bases. Germline CDR1 is SEHNR and CDR2 is FQNEAQ (reference sequence). The CDR3 region has the DNA TGTGCCAGCAGCTCAAGTACAGGACAGTTCTACGAGCAGTACTTC. It translates to CASSSSTGQFYEQYF.

This chain uses TRBV2 with TRBJ2-5; D not certain. The CDR3 spans 12 residues. The germline V and J ends were trimmed by 6 bases and 2 bases, with 7 bases remaining between them. Germline CDR1 is SNHLY and CDR2 is FYNNEI. For the CDR3, the DNA is TGTGCCAGCAGGGCTTATCAAGAGACCCAGTACTTC. Translating gives CASRAYQETQYF.

The genes are TRBV7-9 and TRBJ1-4; perhaps TRBD1 as D (6 bases). CDR1 is SEHNR, CDR2 FQNEAQ, per germline (reference sequence). With 8 bases removed from V and 3 bases from J, the gap between germline ends came to 7 bases. The CDR3 totals 12 residues. The CDR3 nucleotides are TGTGCCAGCTGGGGGCCTAATGAAAAACTGTTTTTT. This encodes CASWGPNEKLFF.

The gene calls are TRBV27 and TRBJ2-3; TRBD2 aligns across 9 bases. The germline V gene encodes CDR1 MNHEY and CDR2 SMNVEV (reference sequence). V lost 0 bases and J lost 2; bases outside the gene matches: 6. The CDR3 covers 17 residues. CDR3 amino acids: CASSLSMGLAITDTQYF. CDR3 DNA: TGTGCCAGCAGTTTATCGATGGGACTAGCCATCACAGATACGCAGTATTTT.

The V call is TRBV29-1, the J call TRBJ1-2; 10 bases map to TRBD1. Germline V gives CDR1 SQVTM, CDR2 ANQGSEA. This CDR3 spans 12 amino acids. V was clipped by 6 bases and J by 6 bases; unmatched bases: 4. CDR3 region: CSVAGTGDGYTF. CDR3 coding DNA: TGCAGCGTGGCCGGGACAGGGGATGGCTACACCTTC.

The chain has TRBV5-8 and TRBJ1-2; TRBD1 matches at 7 bases. Per the germline V gene, CDR1 is SGHTS and CDR2 is YDEGEE. V shed 4 bases, J shed 4 bases, and the junction held 16 bases outside the gene matches. The CDR3 is 17 amino acids. The CDR3 reads CASSRAYRGRDAYGYTF. The DNA for the CDR3 is TGTGCCAGCAGCAGGGCGTACAGGGGCCGCGATGCCTATGGCTACACCTTC.

This clone was found a few times. The rearrangement links TRBV6-2 or TRBV6-3 to TRBJ1-2; 9 positions agree with TRBD1. Germline CDR1 MNHEY, CDR2 SVGEGT. After removal of 5 bases from V and 8 bases from J, the junction contained 12 bases not matched to a gene. CDR3 length: 15 residues. The chain's CDR3 is CASSATGGRPGGYTF. CDR3 nucleotide sequence: TGTGCCAGCAGTGCGACAGGGGGAAGACCTGGAGGCTACACCTTC.

The sample holds one count of this clone. This sequence joins TRBV11-3 and TRBJ2-3, with a possible D match to TRBD2 (6 bases). The CDR3 spans 12 residues. V lost 4 bases to trimming and J lost 9 bases, with 11 bases between them. Germline CDR1 is SGHNT and CDR2 is YENEEA. The CDR3 is CASSSTSLTQYF. The CDR3 nucleotides are TGTGCCAGCAGCTCGACTAGTTTGACGCAGTATTTT.

The chain combines TRBV19 with TRBJ2-1; TRBD2 might be the D (6 bases). The CDR3 contains 15 residues. Per germline, CDR1 LNHDA and CDR2 SQIVND (reference sequence). V lost 3 bases to trimming and J lost 4 bases, with 13 bases between them. The CDR3 DNA is TGTGCCAGTAGTATGAAGGGGAGGATTTACAATGAGCAGTTCTTC. Protein product: CASSMKGRIYNEQFF.

The V gene is TRBV10-1, the J gene TRBJ1-4, with a weak D call TRBD1 (6 bases). V gave up 2 bases and J gave up 6 bases, with 10 bases separating them. The CDR3 covers 14 residues. In germline, CDR1 is WNHNN, CDR2 SYGVQD (reference sequence). The CDR3 loop reads CASSEAAGDEKLFF. In DNA form, the CDR3 reads TGCGCCAGCAGTGAGGCGGCAGGGGATGAAAAACTGTTTTTT.

This chain joins TRBV27 and TRBJ1-6; TRBD1 agrees at 7 bases. This CDR3 is 14 amino acids long. The germline gives CDR1 MNHEY, CDR2 SMNVEV (reference sequence). V gave up 5 bases and J gave up 5 bases; unmatched junction bases: 3. The CDR3 is CASSRGTDNSPLHF. CDR3 sequence (DNA): TGTGCCAGCAGTCGCGGGACAGATAATTCACCCCTCCACTTT.

The V gene is TRBV6-6, the J gene TRBJ2-3, with TRBD2 matching over 9 bases. Looked up from germline, CDR1 is MNHNY and CDR2 is SVGAGI (reference sequence). This CDR3 spans 15 amino acids. V lost 6 bases and J lost 2; bases outside the gene matches: 6. The DNA for the CDR3 is TGTGCCAGCAGCGGACTAGCGATGGTCACAGATACGCAGTATTTT. Translated, it gives CASSGLAMVTDTQYF.

The V gene is TRBV6-2 or TRBV6-3, the J gene TRBJ1-1, with 12 nucleotides matching TRBD1. Germline lookup yields CDR1 MNHEY and CDR2 SVGEGT. There are 19 residues in the CDR3. V lost 1 base and J lost 1; bases outside the gene matches: 10. CDR3 sequence: CASSYYLRGQGAQNTEAFF. The CDR3 DNA is TGTGCCAGCAGTTACTATTTACGGGGACAGGGGGCGCAGAACACTGAAGCTTTCTTT.

This chain connects TRBV18 to TRBJ1-2; D ambiguous. V lost 2 bases, J lost 4 bases, and 14 bases lay in between. This CDR3 spans 15 amino acids. The germline gives CDR1 KGHSH, CDR2 LQKENI. In DNA form, the CDR3 reads TGTGCCAGCTCACCAGGGCCCCAAAAGTTCTATGGCTACACCTTC. Its translation is CASSPGPQKFYGYTF.

The chain combines TRBV29-1 with TRBJ2-1, with D possibly TRBD1 on 6 matching bases. The CDR3 has 16 amino acids. Germline V gene lookup returns CDR1 SQVTM and CDR2 ANQGSEA. Trimming left V 0 bases short and J 9 bases short, with 21 bases between. In nucleotides, the CDR3 is TGCAGCGTTGAAGAGGGAAGGTCACATTTAGGGGGTGAGCAGTTCTTC. Protein sequence: CSVEEGRSHLGGEQFF.

This chain links TRBV24-1 with TRBJ2-3; 12 bases fit TRBD1. CDR3 length equals 15 residues. The V segment lost 3 bases and the J segment 8 bases; nucleotides outside the gene matches: 5. CDR1 KGHDR and CDR2 SFDVKD come from the germline V gene. The CDR3 loop reads CATSDPGQGALTQYF. As DNA, the CDR3 is TGTGCCACCAGTGATCCGGGACAGGGGGCGCTTACGCAGTATTTT.

The V gene is TRBV18, the J gene TRBJ2-3; a weak D match, TRBD2 (6 bases). The CDR3 is made up of 14 amino acids. The ends were cut back, 5 bases at V and 2 bases at J, with 11 bases in the middle. Germline CDR1 is KGHSH and CDR2 is LQKENI. The CDR3 reads CASSGGTYTDTQYF. In nucleotides, the CDR3 is TGTGCCAGCTCAGGCGGGACCTACACAGATACGCAGTATTTT.

This chain connects TRBV9 to TRBJ2-7, with D uncertain. Trimming left V 4 bases short and J 4 bases short, with 15 bases between. Germline assignment: CDR1 SGDLS and CDR2 YYNGEE. The CDR3 spans 14 residues. The CDR3 region has the DNA TGTGCCAGCAGCCTGCGCCTCGACTCGTACGAGCAGTACTTC. As protein: CASSLRLDSYEQYF. Full variable domain (remainder filled in from reference TRBV9 and TRBJ2-7): DSGVTQTPKHLITATGQRVTLRCSPRSGDLSVYWYQQSLDQGLQFLIQYYNGEERAKGNILERFSAQQFPDLHSELNLSSLELGDSALYFCASSLRLDSYEQYFGPGTRLTVT.

This rearrangement joins TRBV4-3 to TRBJ1-2, with 9 bases aligning to TRBD1. The germline V gene has CDR1 LGHNA and CDR2 YSLEER. The CDR3 is made up of 13 amino acids. Trimming took 0 bases from V and 11 from J; bases not matched to a gene: 4. CDR3 sequence: CASSQDGTGLYTF. DNA for the CDR3: TGCGCCAGCAGCCAAGACGGGACAGGGCTTTACACCTTC.

This chain connects TRBV29-1 to TRBJ2-2; 8 bases are a match to TRBD1. The CDR3 has 15 amino acids. Germline V gene sequence: CDR1 SQVTM, CDR2 ANQGSEA. The trim removed 4 bases at V and 2 bases at J, leaving 6 bases unmatched. DNA of the CDR3: TGCAGCGTTGGACAGGGGCTATCTAACACCGGGGAGCTGTTTTTT. Amino acid sequence: CSVGQGLSNTGELFF.

This chain's CDR3 is CATSDLGQGKPDTQYF. In DNA form, the CDR3 reads TGTGCCACCAGTGACCTAGGACAGGGGAAGCCAGATACGCAGTATTTT. V gene TRBV24-1 combines with J gene TRBJ2-3; 9 bases agree with TRBD1. Germline V gene lookup returns CDR1 KGHDR and CDR2 SFDVKD. This CDR3 is built from 16 residues. V trimming: 4 bases; J trimming: 4 bases; junction bases outside the gene matches: 8.

The chain carries TRBV28 and TRBJ1-1; TRBD1 matches 10 bases. This CDR3 spans 15 amino acids. CDR1 is MDHEN and CDR2 is SYDVKM in the germline V gene. The trim removed 3 bases at V and 5 bases at J, leaving 6 bases unmatched. The CDR3 sequence: CASSFGDRGGTEAFF. The CDR3 nucleotides are TGTGCCAGCAGTTTTGGGGACAGGGGCGGGACTGAAGCTTTCTTT.

V is TRBV24-1 and J is TRBJ1-5; weak D call: TRBD1 (6 bases). Germline V CDR1 and CDR2: KGHDR, SFDVKD. Deletions cut 5 bases from V and 3 bases from J, with 10 bases between. CDR3 length equals 14 residues. The CDR3 bases are TGTGCCACCAGTGTTACAGGGCCCAATCAGCCCCAGCATTTT. Translating gives CATSVTGPNQPQHF.

Concerning this clone: One end of the junction does not line up with germline, which may come from a read error. The chain combines TRBV2 with TRBJ1-6, with TRBD1 matching over 10 bases. Looked up from germline, CDR1 is SNHLY and CDR2 is FYNNEI. The CDR3 is 15 amino acids. The CDR3 nucleotides read TGTGCCAGCAGAGAAGGACAGGGGGTTTCTTCACCCCTCCACTTT. It is translated as CASREGQGVSSPLHF. The whole variable domain, remainder taken from reference TRBV2 and TRBJ1-6, is EPEVTQTPSHQVTQMGQEVILRCVPISNHLYFYWYRQILGQKVEFLVSFYNNEISEKSEIFDDQFSVERPDGSNFTLKIRSTKLEDSAMYFCASREGQGVSSPLHFGNGTRLTVT.

The chain uses TRBV7-2 and TRBJ1-1; 8 nucleotides match TRBD1. The CDR3 has 17 amino acids. Trimming took 0 bases from V and 4 from J; bases not matched to a gene: 10. Germline V CDR1 and CDR2: SGHTA, FQGNSA. CDR3 nucleotides: TGTGCCAGCAGCTTAGCTTACAAAAGGACAGGGAGCACTGAAGCTTTCTTT. This encodes CASSLAYKRTGSTEAFF.